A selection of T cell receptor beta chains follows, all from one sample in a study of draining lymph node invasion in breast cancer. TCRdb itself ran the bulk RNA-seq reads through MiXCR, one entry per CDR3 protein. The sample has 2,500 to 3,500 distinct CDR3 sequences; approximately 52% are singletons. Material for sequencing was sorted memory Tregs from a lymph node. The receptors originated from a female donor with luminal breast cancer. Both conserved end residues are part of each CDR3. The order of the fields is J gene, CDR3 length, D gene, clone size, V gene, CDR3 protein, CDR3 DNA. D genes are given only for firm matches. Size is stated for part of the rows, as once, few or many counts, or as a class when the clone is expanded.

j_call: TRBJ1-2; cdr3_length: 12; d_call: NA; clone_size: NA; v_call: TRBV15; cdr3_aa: CATSRGDYGYTF; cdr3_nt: TGTGCCACCAGCAGAGGAGACTATGGCTACACCTTC
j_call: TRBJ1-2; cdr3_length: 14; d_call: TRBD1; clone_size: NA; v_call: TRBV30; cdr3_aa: CAWSPRDRGYGYTF; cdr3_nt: TGTGCCTGGAGTCCTAGGGACAGAGGATATGGCTACACCTTC
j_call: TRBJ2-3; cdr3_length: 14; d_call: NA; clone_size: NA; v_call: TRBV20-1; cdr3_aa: CSASLTRGSDTQYF; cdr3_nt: TGCAGTGCTAGCCTAACCCGGGGGAGTGATACGCAGTATTTT
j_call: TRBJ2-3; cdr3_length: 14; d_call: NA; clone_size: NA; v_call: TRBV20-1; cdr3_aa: CSARSGSRGDTQYF; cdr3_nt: TGCAGTGCTAGGTCGGGATCTCGGGGAGATACGCAGTATTTT
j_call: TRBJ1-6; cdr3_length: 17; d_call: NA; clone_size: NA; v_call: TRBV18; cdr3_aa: CASSPQGPGAYNSPLHF; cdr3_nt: TGTGCCAGCTCACCACAGGGCCCAGGGGCCTATAATTCACCCCTCCACTTT
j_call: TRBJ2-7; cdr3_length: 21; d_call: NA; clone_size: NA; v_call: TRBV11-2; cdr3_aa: CASSLGGGWGRKASSSYEQYF; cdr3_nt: TGTGCCAGCAGCTTAGGCGGTGGGTGGGGGCGTAAAGCTTCAAGCTCCTACGAGCAGTACTTC
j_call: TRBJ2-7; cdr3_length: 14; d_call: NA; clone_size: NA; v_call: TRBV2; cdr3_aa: CASRDREISYEQYF; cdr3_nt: TGTGCCAGCCGAGATCGAGAGATCTCCTACGAGCAGTACTTC
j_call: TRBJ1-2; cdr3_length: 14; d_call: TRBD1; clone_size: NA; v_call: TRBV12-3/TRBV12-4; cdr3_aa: CASSLGQGRYGYTF; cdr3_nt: TGTGCCAGCAGTTTGGGACAGGGTCGGTATGGCTACACCTTC
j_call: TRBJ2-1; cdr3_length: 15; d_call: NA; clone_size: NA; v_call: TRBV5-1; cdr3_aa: CASRPPGHSYNEQFF; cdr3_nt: TGCGCCAGCAGACCCCCGGGACACTCCTACAATGAGCAGTTCTTC
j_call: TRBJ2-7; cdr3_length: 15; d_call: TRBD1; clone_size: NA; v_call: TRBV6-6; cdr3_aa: CASSYSDRGRYEQYF; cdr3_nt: TGTGCCAGCAGTTACTCCGACAGGGGAAGGTACGAGCAGTACTTC
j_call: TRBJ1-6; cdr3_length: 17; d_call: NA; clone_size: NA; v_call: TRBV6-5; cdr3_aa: CASSYSSYGGVGSPLHF; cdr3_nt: TGTGCCAGCAGTTATTCTAGCTATGGGGGGGTAGGTTCACCCCTCCACTTT
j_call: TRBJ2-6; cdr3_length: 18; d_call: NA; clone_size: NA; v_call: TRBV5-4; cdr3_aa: CASSRGGQSSSGANVLTF; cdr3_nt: TGTGCCAGCAGCAGGGGCGGGCAGTCTAGCTCTGGGGCCAACGTCCTGACTTTC
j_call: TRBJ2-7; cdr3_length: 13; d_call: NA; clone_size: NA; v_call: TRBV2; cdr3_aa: CASSPEKGAEQYF; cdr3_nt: TGTGCCAGCAGCCCTGAAAAAGGGGCGGAGCAGTACTTC
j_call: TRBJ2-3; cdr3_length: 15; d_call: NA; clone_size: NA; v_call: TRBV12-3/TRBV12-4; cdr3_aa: CAIRADLRGTDTQYF; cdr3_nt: TGTGCCATCCGGGCCGACCTAAGGGGCACAGATACGCAGTATTTT
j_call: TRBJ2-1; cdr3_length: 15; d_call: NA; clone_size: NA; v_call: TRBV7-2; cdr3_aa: CASSSRLGGYNEQFF; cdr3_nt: TGTGCCAGCAGCTCTCGCTTGGGGGGCTACAATGAGCAGTTCTTC
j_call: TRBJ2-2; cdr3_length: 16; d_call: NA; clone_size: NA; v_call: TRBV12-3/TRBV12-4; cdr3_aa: CASSPPRRMNTGELFF; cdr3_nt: TGTGCCAGCAGCCCTCCGAGGAGAATGAACACCGGGGAGCTGTTTTTT
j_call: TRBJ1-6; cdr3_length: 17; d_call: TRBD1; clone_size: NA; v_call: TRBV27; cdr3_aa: CASSLRPDRGGNSPLHF; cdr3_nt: TGTGCCAGCAGCCTCAGACCGGACAGGGGAGGGAATTCACCCCTCCACTTT
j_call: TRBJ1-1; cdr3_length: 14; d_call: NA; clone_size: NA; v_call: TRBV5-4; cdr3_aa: CASSYRDMNTEAFF; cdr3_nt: TGTGCCAGCAGCTACAGGGATATGAACACTGAAGCTTTCTTT
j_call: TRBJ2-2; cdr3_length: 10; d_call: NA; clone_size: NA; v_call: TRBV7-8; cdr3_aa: CATKKGELFF; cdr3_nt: TGTGCCACAAAGAAGGGGGAGCTGTTTTTT
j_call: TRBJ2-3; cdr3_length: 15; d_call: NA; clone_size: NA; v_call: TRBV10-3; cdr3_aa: CAISAGAQSTDTQYF; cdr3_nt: TGTGCCATCAGTGCGGGGGCGCAGAGCACAGATACGCAGTATTTT
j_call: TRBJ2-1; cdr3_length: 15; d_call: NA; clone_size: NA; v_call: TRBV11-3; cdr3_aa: CASTSGAVPSNEQFF; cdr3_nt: TGTGCCAGCACCTCAGGGGCGGTGCCGAGCAATGAGCAGTTCTTC
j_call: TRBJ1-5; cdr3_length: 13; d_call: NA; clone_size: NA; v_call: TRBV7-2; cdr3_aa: CASSYDRNQPQHF; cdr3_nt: TGTGCCAGCAGCTACGACAGGAATCAGCCCCAGCATTTT
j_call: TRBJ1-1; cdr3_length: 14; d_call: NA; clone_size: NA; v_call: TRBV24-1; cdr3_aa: CATRSASSNTEAFF; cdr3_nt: TGTGCCACCCGTTCCGCCTCATCGAACACTGAAGCTTTCTTT
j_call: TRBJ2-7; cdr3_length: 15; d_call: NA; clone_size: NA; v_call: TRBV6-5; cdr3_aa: CASSYSERATYEQYF; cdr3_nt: TGTGCCAGCAGTTACTCCGAGCGGGCGACCTACGAGCAGTACTTC
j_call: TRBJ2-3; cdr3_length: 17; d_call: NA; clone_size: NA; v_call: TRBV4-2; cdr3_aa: CASSQPWTQDETDTQYF; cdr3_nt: TGTGCCAGCAGCCAACCTTGGACCCAAGACGAGACAGATACGCAGTATTTT
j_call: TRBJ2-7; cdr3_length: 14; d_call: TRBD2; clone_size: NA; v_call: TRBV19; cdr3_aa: CASSLGTSGSEQYF; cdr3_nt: TGTGCCAGTAGTCTCGGGACTAGCGGGAGCGAGCAGTACTTC
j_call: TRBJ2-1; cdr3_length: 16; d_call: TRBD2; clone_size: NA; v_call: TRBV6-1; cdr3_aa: CASRAGLAGGLSEQFF; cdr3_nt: TGTGCCAGCAGGGCGGGACTAGCGGGGGGGTTGAGTGAGCAGTTCTTC
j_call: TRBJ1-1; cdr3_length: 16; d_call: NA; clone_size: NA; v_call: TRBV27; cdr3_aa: CASSRLSALVRTEAFF; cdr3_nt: TGTGCCAGCAGCCGTCTCTCCGCTTTAGTACGGACTGAAGCTTTCTTT
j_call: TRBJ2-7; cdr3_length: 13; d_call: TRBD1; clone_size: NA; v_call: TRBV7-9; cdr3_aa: CASSPGGPYEQYF; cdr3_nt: TGTGCCAGCAGTCCAGGGGGCCCCTACGAGCAGTACTTC
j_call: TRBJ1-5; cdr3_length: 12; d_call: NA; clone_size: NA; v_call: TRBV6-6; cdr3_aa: CASTSGVQPQHF; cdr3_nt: TGTGCCAGCACCTCGGGGGTTCAGCCCCAGCATTTT
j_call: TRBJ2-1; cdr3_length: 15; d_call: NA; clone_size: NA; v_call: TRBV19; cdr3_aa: CASSIAPDGSLEQFF; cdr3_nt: TGTGCCAGTAGTATAGCTCCGGACGGGAGCTTGGAGCAGTTCTTC
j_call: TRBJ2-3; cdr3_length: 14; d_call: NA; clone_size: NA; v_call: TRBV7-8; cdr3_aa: CASSFRGSTDTQYF; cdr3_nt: TGTGCCAGCAGCTTCCGTGGCAGCACAGATACGCAGTATTTT
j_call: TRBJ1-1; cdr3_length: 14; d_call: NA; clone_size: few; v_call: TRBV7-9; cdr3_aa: CASSWASKNTEAFF; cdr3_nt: TGTGCCAGCAGCTGGGCGTCAAAGAACACTGAAGCTTTCTTT
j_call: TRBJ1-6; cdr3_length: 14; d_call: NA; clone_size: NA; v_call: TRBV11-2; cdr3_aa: CASSLDSRNSPLHF; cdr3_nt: TGTGCCAGCAGCTTAGATTCTAGGAATTCACCCCTCCACTTT
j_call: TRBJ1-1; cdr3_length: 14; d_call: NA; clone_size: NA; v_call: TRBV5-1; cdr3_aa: CASSLGQANTEAFF; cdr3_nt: TGCGCCAGCAGCTTGGGGCAGGCCAACACTGAAGCTTTCTTT
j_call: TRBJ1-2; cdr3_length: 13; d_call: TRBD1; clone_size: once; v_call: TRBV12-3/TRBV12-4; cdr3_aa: CASSLGQDYGYTF; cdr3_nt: TGTGCCAGCAGCCTGGGACAGGACTATGGCTACACCTTC
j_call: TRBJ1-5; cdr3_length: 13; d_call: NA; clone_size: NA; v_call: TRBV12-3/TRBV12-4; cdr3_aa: CASSRQNGQPQHF; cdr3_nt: TGTGCCAGCAGTCGACAGAACGGACAGCCCCAGCATTTT